Listed below are T cell receptor beta chains from one sample, sequenced in a study of cytomegalovirus exposure and HLA in healthy donors. The table came from immunoSEQ multiplex PCR; TCRdb's copy has only in-frame clones and leaves some out. In the table there are over 90,000 clones, about 74% of which are singletons. The sample was PBMCs. These receptors all stem from a male donor in good health and CMV-seropositive. The conserved cysteine and the conserved F or W are not part of the CDR3 here.

TRBV7-2,TRBJ2-1,ASSLAIGIASYNEQF
TRBV18,TRBJ1-3,ASSPPNGGGNTIY
TRBV7-7,TRBJ2-5,ASSSPGEGGETQY
TRBV28,TRBJ2-7,ASGSTGHRDEQY
TRBV7-7,TRBJ2-1,ASSLASGRHNEQF
TRBV5-1,TRBJ2-1,ASSLGLAGGVDEQF
TRBV6-1,TRBJ1-5,ASSLGDKPQH
TRBV5-6,TRBJ2-3,ASSFAGIGSDTQY
TRBV2,TRBJ2-7,ASSESGRMEQY
TRBV4-2,TRBJ2-1,ASSQVALSYNEQF
TRBV5-4,TRBJ2-2,ASTLRTGASGELF
TRBV9,TRBJ2-1,ASSVAGQGSSEQF
TRBV7-9,TRBJ2-3,ASSPGQGFIDTQY
TRBV5-1,TRBJ2-3,ASSPKGLAERTDTQY
TRBV6-4,TRBJ2-2,ASRKSSGNTGELF
TRBV25-1,TRBJ2-5,ASSAGTHDGETQY
TRBV28,TRBJ2-7,ASRPSGYEQY
TRBV6-5,TRBJ2-7,ASSSPGQNYEQY
TRBV14,TRBJ2-5,ASSPIRGETQY
TRBV11-1,TRBJ2-1,ASSIGGSAYNEQF
TRBV19,TRBJ1-5,ASSHGQGNQPQH
TRBV6-5,TRBJ2-3,ASKTGLSTDTQY
TRBV2,TRBJ1-3,ASRWDRGSSGNTIY
TRBV11-2,TRBJ2-2,ASSPGTTGELF
TRBV6-1,TRBJ2-5,ASSDPGTAQETQY
TRBV9,TRBJ2-3,ASSVERVGTDTQY
TRBV6-6,-,ASSRPDRGSYEQY
TRBV21-1,TRBJ2-7,ASSKSGTGYEQY
TRBV27,TRBJ2-5,ASSLGAQGEQY
TRBV29-1,TRBJ1-2,SARGGDSRYGYT
TRBV7-6,TRBJ2-7,ASSLVTGTSYEQY
TRBV7-2,TRBJ1-1,ASIVQGQGPNTEAF
TRBV14,TRBJ1-1,ASSLLSGMNTEAF
TRBV7-2,TRBJ2-7,ASSLNGQLYEQY
TRBV19,TRBJ2-1,ASSTRRRDNEQF
TRBV20-1,TRBJ2-7,SGTGGWEQY
TRBV7-9,TRBJ2-7,ASSLEGTVLSYEQY
TRBV2,TRBJ1-5,ASSDVASANQPQH
TRBV5-4,TRBJ2-1,ASSGPGFDEQF
TRBV29-1,TRBJ2-3,SVGTSGSWFTQY
TRBV7-2,TRBJ2-1,ASSLVGAGGSGNEQF
TRBV6-1,TRBJ2-1,ASSEMGLADYNEQF
TRBV7-9,TRBJ2-1,SSSPSLTSGRNEQF
TRBV5-1,TRBJ2-5,ASSSGQKETQY
TRBV7-9,TRBJ1-3,ASSQPPTGGSGNTIY
TRBV7-2,TRBJ2-7,ASSLKRTGLSYEQY
TRBV4-1,TRBJ2-7,ASSQGPSGLYEQY
TRBV7-2,TRBJ2-7,ASSLDGLAGLEQY
TRBV19,TRBJ2-7,ASSAKEVVGGYEQY
TRBV6-4,TRBJ2-1,ASLERGLAGRWGNEQF
TRBV4-3,TRBJ2-1,ASSPSVGPYNEQF
TRBV28,TRBJ1-4,ASSSLSGLEEKLF
TRBV27,TRBJ2-7,ASSLGLAGSSDYEQY
TRBV7-8,TRBJ2-3,ASSLASDRGVADTQY
TRBV5-1,TRBJ1-1,ASSPRTGAQNTEAF